Reported below is one T cell receptor beta chain. The specificity of this receptor is unknown. No base quality values were provided; no much bigger clone lies one nucleotide off. The collaborating institutions used their own protocols to collect whole blood in K2EDTA tubes. For TCRbeta analysis, collaborators shipped samples in one of three forms: frozen whole blood, isolated PBMCs, or DNA extracted from either of those sample types. TCRbeta CDR3 regions were amplified from genomic DNA using the immunoSEQ Assay, a bias-controlled multiplex PCR. Per the authors' processing: The number of nucleated cells in each sample was estimated by amplification of reference gene primers within the assay. To quantify the absolute abundance of each unique TCRbeta CDR3 rearrangement, sequence reads were collapsed and filtered. For each sample, productive Simpson clonality was calculated as the square root of Simpson's diversity index across productive rearrangements. TCRdb took over this immuneACCESS table, retaining in-frame rearrangements with V and J assigned. Such tables are incomplete; in checked studies, under half of the missing clones stem from an unresolved V gene, and the remainder is unexplained. The DNA was the basis for D and trimming; V, J and clone size are from that table. Within this sample are 40,000 to 50,000 clones, with approximately 86% of them counted one time only. The top ten constitute roughly 2.9% of the sample.

This record belongs to a study of blood T cell repertoires in COVID-19 (dated by TCRdb to about 2020). Concerning the study at large: The collaborator samples originated in the United States, Italy and Spain and spanned the acute and convalescent phases of COVID-19. The prospective study material was composed of cDNA or gDNA derived from T cells, B-cell-depleted T cells, or PBMCs. Deeply sampled blood TCRbeta repertoires from subjects exposed to, actively infected with, or recovered from COVID-19 were included in the dataset. The repertoires were released in a freely available public database meant as a resource for research on the immune response to SARS-CoV-2. The samples were drawn from the first 160 participants of the ongoing ImmuneRACE study and from some 1,300 subjects provided by 6 global collaborators. A de-identified subject ID, COVID-19 status, age in years and sex were almost always included in the sample metadata. Where HLA class I and class II types were available, the types were taken from metadata supplied by the sample provider, not from assay-based typing.

Trimming accounts for 4 bases at V and 4 bases at J, while the number of junction bases matched to no gene is 5. Looking up the germline V gene yields CDR1 KGHDR and CDR2 SFDVKD. The CDR3 starts with the cysteine, ends with the phenylalanine, and has 15 residues. This entry keeps only the CDR3 DNA: 45 bases, framed from base 1. What the study reported, not specific to this receptor: The quantity of clinical and demographic metadata differed by source and by participant and was supplied without curation.

The chain was built from TRBV24-1 and TRBJ2-3, and 9 junction bases match TRBD2. Sequencing used peripheral blood. The sequence came from a woman older than 75 with acute or convalescent COVID-19. The CDR3 protein sequence reads: CATSERGGYADTQYF. The nucleotide sequence is TGTGCCACCAGTGAGCGGGGGGGGTACGCAGATACGCAGTATTTT.